The 8 T cell receptor beta chains below were found in one sample sequenced in a study of tumor T cells in aggressive B-cell lymphoma. The data were produced by immunoSEQ multiplex PCR, yet TCRdb's version contains in-frame clones alone and is incomplete. Of 2,000 to 2,500 clones listed, approximately 84% are singletons. Sequenced: tumor tissue. The receptors originated from an adult with diffuse large B cell lymphoma.

CDR3 protein: CASSSVPGSEISSYNQPQHF. DNA of the CDR3: TGTGCCAGCAGCTCAGTCCCCGGGTCCGAAATATCATCCTACAATCAGCCCCAGCATTTT. The gene calls are TRBV5-5 and TRBJ1-5, with no clear D. The V end lost 3 bases, the J end lost 3 bases, and 28 bases lay between the germline ends. Germline CDR1 and CDR2: SGHKS and YYEKEE (reference sequence). The CDR3 runs 20 residues.

The chain combines TRBV2 with TRBJ2-1; D uncertain. Trimming cost V 3 bases and J 10 bases, with 16 bases left between them. CDR3 length equals 14 residues. From germline, CDR1 is SNHLY and CDR2 FYNNEI. The CDR3 region is CASSDPERVGEQFF. The DNA of the CDR3 is TGTGCCAGCAGTGATCCCGAACGGGTCGGGGAGCAGTTCTTC.

The chain employs TRBV6-6 and TRBJ2-1, with D perhaps TRBD2 (5 bases). This CDR3 spans 16 amino acids. Trimming cost V 2 bases and J 1 base, with 12 bases left between them. CDR1 and CDR2 (germline): MNHNY, SVGAGI (reference sequence). The DNA of the CDR3 is TGTGCCAGCAGTTACCCCGGGGAGCTTTCCTACAATGAGCAGTTCTTC. It yields the protein CASSYPGELSYNEQFF.

V is TRBV5-6 and J is TRBJ2-4; D is undetermined. V lost 2 bases and J lost 0, with 9 bases in between. The length of the CDR3 is 15 residues. Germline V gene data show CDR1 as SGHDT and CDR2 as YYEEEE. The CDR3 DNA reads TGTGCCAGCAGCTTCCGGGTGTTAGCCAAAAACATTCAGTACTTC. The encoded protein is CASSFRVLAKNIQYF.

This clone has just a few counts. The chain is built from TRBV7-9 and TRBJ2-5; TRBD2 aligns across 11 bases. V gave up 5 bases and J gave up 4 bases; unmatched junction bases: 9. Looked up from germline, CDR1 is SEHNR and CDR2 is FQNEAQ (reference sequence). The CDR3 is made up of 16 amino acids. The CDR3 loop reads CASSLEVAGGGETQYF. Here the CDR3 DNA reads TGTGCCAGCAGCCTAGAAGTAGCGGGAGGGGGAGAGACCCAGTACTTC.

This chain uses TRBV6-5 with TRBJ1-2; 9 positions match TRBD1. After removal of 4 bases from V and 4 bases from J, the junction contained 10 bases not matched to a gene. Germline assignment: CDR1 MNHEY and CDR2 SVGAGI. This CDR3 contains 16 residues. The CDR3 sequence is CASSLQSGTGFYGYTF. CDR3 in DNA: TGTGCCAGCAGTTTACAGTCCGGGACAGGGTTCTATGGCTACACCTTC.

This chain uses TRBV29-1 with TRBJ2-3; 9 bases map to TRBD2. This CDR3 spans 21 amino acids. V gave up 1 base and J gave up 0 bases; unmatched junction bases: 20. In germline, CDR1 is SQVTM, CDR2 ANQGSEA. CDR3 loop: CSVEGRGGGRAPIPSTDTQYF. In nucleotides, the CDR3 is TGCAGCGTTGAAGGCCGGGGGGGCGGGAGGGCCCCAATACCTAGCACAGATACGCAGTATTTT.

The chain couples TRBV9 to TRBJ2-6, with a tentative D call TRBD1 (6 bases). The V end was cut by 4 bases, the J end by 2 bases, with 16 bases between. This CDR3 has 17 amino acids. Germline lookup yields CDR1 SGDLS and CDR2 YYNGEE. The CDR3 DNA reads TGTGCCAGCAGCCCACCGGGACACGGCACTGGGGCCAACGTCCTGACTTTC. The encoded protein is CASSPPGHGTGANVLTF. The full variable domain, with the rest looked up from reference TRBV9 and TRBJ2-6, is DSGVTQTPKHLITATGQRVTLRCSPRSGDLSVYWYQQSLDQGLQFLIQYYNGEERAKGNILERFSAQQFPDLHSELNLSSLELGDSALYFCASSPPGHGTGANVLTFGAGSRLTVL.